These 32 T cell receptor beta chains originate from one sample sequenced in a study of cytomegalovirus exposure and HLA in healthy donors. The primer mix had 60 Vbeta and 13 Jbeta primers. Using immunoSEQ multiplex PCR, the repertoire was profiled, and TCRdb retains in-frame clones only, with some absent. The listing records 200,000 or so clones. The specimen was PBMCs. These receptors originate from a boy aged 5 to 17 in good health and CMV-seronegative.

This rearrangement joins TRBV6-5 to TRBJ2-7; TRBD2 matches at 7 bases. Germline loops: CDR1 MNHEY, CDR2 SVGAGI. The junction had 14 bases not matched to a gene; V was cut back by 10 bases and J by 2 bases. This CDR3 has 15 amino acids. For the CDR3, the DNA is TGTGCCACCCCTAAGTCCGGGGGGACTACCTACGAGCAGTACTTC. This sequence encodes CATPKSGGTTYEQYF.

The J gene is TRBJ1-6, the V gene TRBV7-3; D is unresolved. Trimming shortened V by 2 bases and J by 9 bases, and 8 bases separated the two germline ends. This CDR3 is built from 13 residues. Germline loops: CDR1 SGHTA, CDR2 FQGTGA. CDR3 protein: CASSLRGSSPLHF. CDR3 sequence (DNA): TGTGCCAGCAGCTTACGGGGAAGTTCACCCCTCCACTTT.

The chain uses TRBV28 and TRBJ1-6; no clear D gene. Germline V gene data show CDR1 as MDHEN and CDR2 as SYDVKM. Trimming removed 5 bases from V and 0 bases from J, with 8 bases in between. The CDR3 extends over 15 amino acids. For the CDR3, the DNA is TGTGCCAGCAGTCCATTGGCCTCCTATAATTCACCCCTCCACTTT. As protein: CASSPLASYNSPLHF.

V gene TRBV6-1 combines with J gene TRBJ1-5, with no clear D. V was trimmed by 0 bases and J by 7 bases, leaving 7 bases between them. From germline, CDR1 is MNHNS and CDR2 SASEGT. The CDR3 spans 13 residues. The CDR3: CASSEALRQPQHF. The DNA of the CDR3 is TGTGCCAGCAGTGAAGCGCTCAGGCAGCCCCAGCATTTT.

The chain carries TRBV7-9 and TRBJ2-7, with D perhaps TRBD2 (7 bases). Trimming pared 6 bases from V and 3 bases from J, leaving 18 bases between. The CDR3 length is 15 residues. Looked up from germline, CDR1 is SEHNR and CDR2 is FQNEAQ (reference sequence). The CDR3 DNA is TGTGCCAGCAGGGAGGGGGGGGAGGGTAGCTACGAGCAGTACTTC. This codes for CASREGGEGSYEQYF.

The chain joins TRBV27 to TRBJ2-7; D unclear. V dropped 7 bases and J dropped 0 bases, with 16 bases sitting between them. CDR1 is MNHEY and CDR2 is SMNVEV in the germline V gene (reference sequence). The CDR3 runs to 15 residues. The CDR3 coding sequence is TGTGCCAGCACCAAGACCATGAGGAGCTCCTACGAGCAGTACTTC. Translated: CASTKTMRSSYEQYF.

The gene calls are TRBV11-2 and TRBJ1-6, with D perhaps matching TRBD1 (6 bases). Trimming shortened V by 5 bases and J by 3 bases, and 14 bases separated the two germline ends. The CDR3 has 16 residues. Per the germline V gene, CDR1 is SGHAT and CDR2 is FQNNGV. CDR3 sequence: CASSEQGVRYNSPLHF. DNA of the CDR3: TGTGCCAGCAGCGAACAGGGAGTTCGCTATAATTCACCCCTCCACTTT. The full variable domain, its missing parts supplied by reference TRBV11-2 and TRBJ1-6, is EAGVAQSPRYKIIEKRQSVAFWCNPISGHATLYWYQQILGQGPKLLIQFQNNGVVDDSQLPKDRFSAERLKGVDSTLKIQPAKLEDSAVYLCASSEQGVRYNSPLHFGNGTRLTVT.

The J gene is TRBJ1-2, the V gene TRBV27; no firm D call. There are 13 residues in the CDR3. Germline-derived CDR1 and CDR2 are MNHEY and SMNVEV (reference sequence). Deletions cut 2 bases from V and 2 bases from J, with 6 bases between. CDR3 sequence (DNA): TGTGCCAGCAGTTTAACAGCCAACTATGGCTACACCTTC. Protein product: CASSLTANYGYTF.

The chain uses TRBV4-3 and TRBJ2-7, with D possibly being TRBD2 (5 bases). The germline V gene has CDR1 LGHNA and CDR2 YSLEER. The CDR3 covers 16 residues. Trimming left V 4 bases short and J 0 bases short, with 16 bases between. DNA for the CDR3: TGCGCCAGCAGCCCCTCAACGGGGTGGAGCTCCTACGAGCAGTACTTC. It translates to CASSPSTGWSSYEQYF.

The chain couples TRBV4-3 to TRBJ1-2; 7 bases are a match to TRBD1. CDR3 length equals 14 residues. Per the germline V gene, CDR1 is LGHNA and CDR2 is YSLEER. The junction had 8 bases not matched to a gene; V was cut back by 4 bases and J by 6 bases. CDR3 bases: TGCGCCAGCAGCCGAAACTCAGGGGGGCATGGCTACACCTTC. Translation: CASSRNSGGHGYTF.

The chain recombines TRBV29-1 with TRBJ1-1, with D perhaps TRBD1 (6 bases). The germline CDR1 and CDR2 sequences are SQVTM and ANQGSEA. Trimming left V 4 bases short and J 1 base short, with 10 bases between. This CDR3 comprises 13 residues. As DNA, the CDR3 is TGCAGCGTTGGTAGGGGACAGAACACTGAAGCTTTCTTT. Protein product: CSVGRGQNTEAFF.

The chain links TRBV29-1 to TRBJ2-7; 7 bases fit TRBD1. Germline V gene lookup returns CDR1 SQVTM and CDR2 ANQGSEA. Unmatched junction bases numbered 4, after V lost 7 bases and J lost 1 base. This CDR3 contains 12 residues. CDR3 region: CSGGTDSYEQYF. CDR3 DNA sequence: TGCAGCGGGGGGACAGATTCCTACGAGCAGTACTTC.

The chain recombines TRBV11-3 with TRBJ2-7; 11 nucleotides match TRBD1. Germline V gene lookup returns CDR1 SGHNT and CDR2 YENEEA. The V segment lost 5 bases and the J segment 7 bases; nucleotides outside the gene matches: 4. This CDR3 contains 13 residues. CDR3 residues: CASSRDRGREQYF. CDR3 nucleotide sequence: TGTGCCAGCAGCCGGGACAGGGGGAGGGAGCAGTACTTC.

The chain has TRBV27 and TRBJ2-7, with D maybe TRBD2 (5 bases). The CDR3 has 13 amino acids. Trimming stripped 8 bases from V and 5 bases from J, with 16 bases between. Germline loops: CDR1 MNHEY, CDR2 SMNVEV (reference sequence). This CDR3 is CASSSWRVDEQYF. The CDR3 region has the DNA TGTGCCAGCTCCTCTTGGCGGGTTGACGAGCAGTACTTC.

On this clone itself: Sequence at one end of the junction differs from germline and may be a read error. V is TRBV4-2 and J is TRBJ1-1; D not resolved. This CDR3 is built from 12 residues. Germline CDR1 is LGHNA and CDR2 is YNFKEQ. CDR3 nucleotide sequence: TGTGCCAGCAGCCAAAATAGAAAGGAGCACCTCTTT. Translated: CASSQNRKEHLF.

The V gene is TRBV7-8, the J gene TRBJ2-3; TRBD2 agrees at 11 bases. Germline lookup yields CDR1 SGHVS and CDR2 FQNEAQ. This CDR3 contains 18 residues. V gave up 3 bases and J gave up 2 bases; unmatched junction bases: 10. The DNA of the CDR3 is TGTGCCAGCAGCTTTCCCGGGACTAGCGGACTTGCCACAGATACGCAGTATTTT. This translates into CASSFPGTSGLATDTQYF.

The genes are TRBV13 and TRBJ1-1; D is possibly TRBD1 (5 bases). The germline V gene has CDR1 PRHDT and CDR2 FYEKMQ (reference sequence). V gave up 3 bases and J gave up 5 bases, with 10 bases separating them. The CDR3 is made up of 13 amino acids. Written as DNA, the CDR3 is TGTGCCAGCAGCTTGGGGCGAAGGACTGAAGCTTTCTTT. Protein product: CASSLGRRTEAFF.

The chain has TRBV28 and TRBJ1-4, with a weak D call TRBD1 (5 bases). The V gene lost 5 bases and the J gene lost 3 bases, with 13 bases spanning the gap. Germline V lookup: CDR1 MDHEN, CDR2 SYDVKM. The CDR3 totals 15 residues. CDR3 sequence reads: CASSPGGRANEKLFF. CDR3 sequence (DNA): TGTGCCAGCAGTCCCGGGGGTAGAGCTAATGAAAAACTGTTTTTT.

To note about this clone: Because the CDR3 is missing its conserved closing phenylalanine or tryptophan, this is likely a read error. Because the CDR3's place on the DNA is in doubt, the DNA is left out and the CDR3 is given as listed by TCRdb. The V and J genes are TRBV29-1 and TRBJ1-1; TRBD1 is the table's D call and was not checked against the DNA. Per germline, CDR1 SQVTM and CDR2 ANQGSEA. The CDR3 length is 8 residues, termini included. The CDR3 sequence: CSVPGQGL.

The rearrangement joins TRBV4-1 to TRBJ2-7; a weak D match, TRBD2 (6 bases). V was shortened by 2 bases and J by 0 bases, with 8 bases between the two germline ends. Germline V gives CDR1 MGHRA, CDR2 YSYEKL. The CDR3 is 14 amino acids. In DNA, the CDR3 is TGCGCCAGCAGCCAACCGGGGGTCTCCTACGAGCAGTACTTC. Translation: CASSQPGVSYEQYF.

The chain carries TRBV5-6 and TRBJ2-7; 12 bases map to TRBD2. The CDR3 contains 17 residues. Germline assignment: CDR1 SGHDT and CDR2 YYEEEE. The J segment lost 4 bases and the V segment lost 0 bases, leaving 8 bases of the junction unmatched. The CDR3 nucleotides are TGTGCCAGCAGCTTGGTCGAACTAGCGGGGGGTCTATACGAGCAGTACTTC. Protein sequence: CASSLVELAGGLYEQYF.

About this clone: In the same sample, other DNA sequences code for this CDR3. This CDR3 reads CASSVDSGEETQYF. The CDR3 nucleotides read TGTGCCAGCAGCGTAGATAGCGGGGAAGAGACCCAGTACTTC. The chain is built from TRBV9 and TRBJ2-5; 8 bases fit TRBD2. V lost 0 bases and J lost 3; bases outside the gene matches: 1. The CDR3 sequence is 14 residues long. From germline, CDR1 is SGDLS and CDR2 YYNGEE. The entire variable domain, with the rest obtained from reference TRBV9 and TRBJ2-5, is as follows: DSGVTQTPKHLITATGQRVTLRCSPRSGDLSVYWYQQSLDQGLQFLIQYYNGEERAKGNILERFSAQQFPDLHSELNLSSLELGDSALYFCASSVDSGEETQYFGPGTRLLVL.

J is TRBJ1-2 and V is TRBV6-5; a possible D gene is TRBD1 (6 bases). V gave up 0 bases and J gave up 7 bases, with 12 bases separating them. The CDR3 is 14 residues long. Germline assignment: CDR1 MNHEY and CDR2 SVGAGI. The DNA for the CDR3 is TGTGCCAGCAGTTACTCTGGGAGGGGGTCTGGCTACACCTTC. It yields the protein CASSYSGRGSGYTF.

As concerns this clone: This same CDR3 is encoded by further DNA sequences in the sample. The J gene is TRBJ2-7, the V gene TRBV5-4, with 11 nucleotides matching TRBD1. The V segment lost 4 bases and the J segment 2 bases; nucleotides outside the gene matches: 2. The germline gives CDR1 SGHNT, CDR2 YYREEE (reference sequence). This CDR3 comprises 14 residues. The CDR3 sequence is CASSPGQGAYEQYF. The CDR3 DNA follows: TGTGCCAGCAGCCCGGGACAGGGGGCCTACGAGCAGTACTTC.

The V call is TRBV4-2, the J call TRBJ2-5, with a tentative D call TRBD2 (7 bases). The V end lost 0 bases, the J end lost 4 bases, and 24 bases lay between the germline ends. The germline CDR1 and CDR2 sequences are LGHNA and YNFKEQ. The CDR3 sequence is 19 residues long. The CDR3 DNA follows: TGTGCCAGCAGCCAAGACTATTCCCGCGGGGGCAGTAGAGGAGAGACCCAGTACTTC. Translated: CASSQDYSRGGSRGETQYF.

The chain joins TRBV5-4 to TRBJ2-7; D is perhaps TRBD2 (6 bases). V gave up 4 bases and J gave up 2 bases, with 16 bases separating them. This CDR3 has 15 amino acids. Germline V gene lookup returns CDR1 SGHNT and CDR2 YYREEE (reference sequence). CDR3 coding DNA: TGTGCCAGCAGCATCGGTGGGACTTGGGCCTACGAGCAGTACTTC. Encoded protein: CASSIGGTWAYEQYF.

This chain uses TRBV7-6 with TRBJ1-1, with TRBD1 as a possible D gene (5 bases). V lost 5 bases and J lost 1, with 8 bases in between. The CDR3 runs 13 residues. CDR1 is SGHVS, CDR2 FNYEAQ, per germline. CDR3 DNA sequence: TGTGCCAGCAGCGCTGACAGGAACACTGAAGCTTTCTTT. Its protein is CASSADRNTEAFF.

This chain connects TRBV28 to TRBJ2-5, with D possibly TRBD2 on 5 matching bases. CDR3 length: 18 amino acids. Trimming stripped 2 bases from V and 5 bases from J, with 24 bases between. CDR1 is MDHEN, CDR2 SYDVKM, per germline. CDR3 in amino acids: CASSLKWRTDFRIETQYF. DNA of the CDR3: TGTGCCAGCAGTTTAAAGTGGAGGACCGATTTTCGGATCGAGACCCAGTACTTC.

The V gene is TRBV5-4, the J gene TRBJ1-2; 9 bases agree with TRBD1. Germline CDR1 reads SGHNT; CDR2 reads YYREEE (reference sequence). Trimming removed 0 bases from V and 8 bases from J; junction bases left unmatched: 2. The CDR3 extends over 13 amino acids. CDR3 loop: CASSLVTGGGYTF. CDR3 sequence (DNA): TGTGCCAGCAGCTTGGTCACAGGGGGCGGCTACACCTTC.

The chain carries TRBV5-8 and TRBJ1-5; 8 bases fit TRBD1. From germline, CDR1 is SGHTS and CDR2 YDEGEE. The CDR3 contains 16 residues. Unmatched junction bases numbered 8, after V lost 0 bases and J lost 6 bases. CDR3 loop: CASSLATGVFGQPQHF. The CDR3 bases are TGTGCCAGCAGCTTGGCGACAGGGGTTTTTGGTCAGCCCCAGCATTTT.

The gene calls are TRBV29-1 and TRBJ2-6; 7 bases map to TRBD2. V was clipped by 7 bases and J by 2 bases; unmatched bases: 5. Germline V gene lookup returns CDR1 SQVTM and CDR2 ANQGSEA. The CDR3 length is 14 residues. CDR3 protein: CSGGEGTGANVLTF. As DNA, the CDR3 is TGCAGCGGCGGGGAGGGGACTGGGGCCAACGTCCTGACTTTC.

The rearrangement links TRBV7-3 to TRBJ2-1, with 10 bases aligning to TRBD2. The CDR3 runs 15 residues. The germline V gene has CDR1 SGHTA and CDR2 FQGTGA. The trim removed 3 bases at V and 4 bases at J, leaving 3 bases unmatched. The DNA for the CDR3 is TGTGCCAGCAGCTTTAGGACTAGCGGTTACAATGAGCAGTTCTTC. Its translation: CASSFRTSGYNEQFF.